A selection of T cell receptor beta chains follows, all from one sample in a study of blood T cells in healthy people across ages. TCRdb processed the 5' RACE reads anew with MiXCR; each CDR3 protein has one entry. The table has more than 900,000 distinct CDR3 sequences, approximately 26% seen once. A further study also used this sample, focusing on T cells of mothers and their children.

The sample was blood. The receptors shown here come from a girl aged 2 to 9 in good health. CDR3s include the opening cysteine and the closing phenylalanine or tryptophan. Each record gives: J gene, D gene, clone size, V gene, CDR3 DNA, CDR3 protein. The D gene is left open where the match is weak. Size is stated for part of the rows, as once, few or many counts, or as a class when the clone is expanded.

j_gene: TRBJ2-1; d_gene: TRBD2; abundance: .; v_gene: TRBV7-2; CDR3nt: TGTGTCAGCAGCTTAAGGGTGGGGACTAGCGGTCCCTACAATGAGCAGTTCTTC; CDR3aa: CVSSLRVGTSGPYNEQFF
j_gene: TRBJ2-1; d_gene: TRBD1; abundance: few; v_gene: TRBV6-2/TRBV6-3; CDR3nt: TGTGCCAGCAGTCCTATGACAGGGTGGAATGAGCAGTTCTTC; CDR3aa: CASSPMTGWNEQFF
j_gene: TRBJ2-1; d_gene: TRBD2; abundance: .; v_gene: TRBV24-1; CDR3nt: TGTGCCACCAGTGAACGGATTAGCGGGGGGAACAATGAGCAGTTCTTC; CDR3aa: CATSERISGGNNEQFF
j_gene: TRBJ1-3; d_gene: .; abundance: few; v_gene: TRBV6-6; CDR3nt: TGTGCCAGCAGTTACGGTCAGGTTACAGGAAACACCATATATTTT; CDR3aa: CASSYGQVTGNTIYF
j_gene: TRBJ1-4; d_gene: .; abundance: few; v_gene: TRBV2; CDR3nt: TGTGCCAGCAGTGTCCGCGGCAGGGTACGTGAAAAACTGTTTTTT; CDR3aa: CASSVRGRVREKLFF
j_gene: TRBJ2-7; d_gene: .; abundance: .; v_gene: TRBV4-3; CDR3nt: TGCGCCAGCAGCCAAGATTTAGGGACCAACGAGCAGTACTTC; CDR3aa: CASSQDLGTNEQYF
j_gene: TRBJ2-7; d_gene: TRBD2; abundance: .; v_gene: TRBV6-4; CDR3nt: TGTGCCAGCAGTGACGGGACTAGCTCTGACGAGCAGTACTTC; CDR3aa: CASSDGTSSDEQYF
j_gene: TRBJ1-2; d_gene: .; abundance: .; v_gene: TRBV4-3; CDR3nt: TGCGCCAGCAGCCAAGACCAACAGATCTATGGCTACACCTTC; CDR3aa: CASSQDQQIYGYTF
j_gene: TRBJ2-1; d_gene: .; abundance: .; v_gene: TRBV7-2; CDR3nt: TGTGCCAGCAGCCCGAGAGGGGATGCCTACAATGAGCAGTTCTTC; CDR3aa: CASSPRGDAYNEQFF
j_gene: TRBJ1-5; d_gene: .; abundance: .; v_gene: TRBV20-1; CDR3nt: TGCAGTGCTAGAGATCCTTTTAACAGCGGCAATCAGCCCCAGCATTTT; CDR3aa: CSARDPFNSGNQPQHF
j_gene: TRBJ2-3; d_gene: TRBD1; abundance: few; v_gene: TRBV14; CDR3nt: TGTGCCAGCAGCCAGCGAAGGACAGGGCCCACAGATACGCAGTATTTT; CDR3aa: CASSQRRTGPTDTQYF
j_gene: TRBJ2-5; d_gene: .; abundance: few; v_gene: TRBV20-1; CDR3nt: TGCAGTGCTACCAGGACGGTCCAAGAGACCCAGTACTTC; CDR3aa: CSATRTVQETQYF
j_gene: TRBJ2-1; d_gene: TRBD2; abundance: few; v_gene: TRBV10-3; CDR3nt: TGTGCCATCAGTCCACCACCGGGACTAGCGGGGAATGAGCAGTTCTTC; CDR3aa: CAISPPPGLAGNEQFF
j_gene: TRBJ2-7; d_gene: TRBD2; abundance: few; v_gene: TRBV4-2; CDR3nt: TGTGCCAGCAGCCAAGCGGGACTAGCGGACGAGCAGTACTTC; CDR3aa: CASSQAGLADEQYF
j_gene: TRBJ2-1; d_gene: .; abundance: .; v_gene: TRBV9; CDR3nt: TGTGCCAGCAGCGTAGATCCAGGGTTAAGCTCCTACAATGAGCAGTTCTTC; CDR3aa: CASSVDPGLSSYNEQFF
j_gene: TRBJ1-1; d_gene: .; abundance: few; v_gene: TRBV12-3/TRBV12-4; CDR3nt: TGTGCCAGCAGCTTAGCGCATGGGGAGACTGAAGCTTTCTTT; CDR3aa: CASSLAHGETEAFF
j_gene: TRBJ2-1; d_gene: .; abundance: .; v_gene: TRBV6-5; CDR3nt: TGTGCCAGCAGTTCCCCCGTGGGGGGCCATGAGCAGTTCTTC; CDR3aa: CASSSPVGGHEQFF
j_gene: TRBJ1-2; d_gene: TRBD1; abundance: few; v_gene: TRBV29-1; CDR3nt: TGCAGCGTTGGGGGGACAGTCGGTGGCTACACCTTC; CDR3aa: CSVGGTVGGYTF
j_gene: TRBJ2-5; d_gene: .; abundance: .; v_gene: TRBV4-1; CDR3nt: TGCGCCAGCAGCCAAATGGGGCAAGAGACCCAGTACTTC; CDR3aa: CASSQMGQETQYF
j_gene: TRBJ1-5; d_gene: .; abundance: .; v_gene: TRBV12-3/TRBV12-4; CDR3nt: TGTGCCAGCAGTTTTGGGGCCTATCAGCCCCAGCATTTT; CDR3aa: CASSFGAYQPQHF
j_gene: TRBJ2-3; d_gene: TRBD2; abundance: .; v_gene: TRBV3-1; CDR3nt: TGTGCCAGCAGCCGAAGACTAGCGGGAGCGACAGATACGCAGTATTTT; CDR3aa: CASSRRLAGATDTQYF
j_gene: TRBJ2-5; d_gene: TRBD1; abundance: .; v_gene: TRBV11-2; CDR3nt: TGTGCCAGCAGCTGGCTAGGGACAGGGGGGGAGACCCAGTACTTC; CDR3aa: CASSWLGTGGETQYF
j_gene: TRBJ2-1; d_gene: TRBD2; abundance: .; v_gene: TRBV28; CDR3nt: TGTGCCAGCAGTCCTACTAGCGGGACGAGCTATTTCTTC; CDR3aa: CASSPTSGTSYFF
j_gene: TRBJ2-1; d_gene: .; abundance: .; v_gene: TRBV21-1; CDR3nt: TGTGCCAGCAGCAAAGGAACCCGGGGGCGAGTCGCTAATGAGCAGTTCTTC; CDR3aa: CASSKGTRGRVANEQFF
j_gene: TRBJ2-5; d_gene: .; abundance: few; v_gene: TRBV6-5; CDR3nt: TGTGCCAGCAACTTAAGGGGGCAAGAGACCCAGTACTTC; CDR3aa: CASNLRGQETQYF
j_gene: TRBJ1-1; d_gene: .; abundance: .; v_gene: TRBV4-1; CDR3nt: TGCGCCAGCAGCCAAGACTCAGGGCCGAATGAAGCTTTCTTT; CDR3aa: CASSQDSGPNEAFF
j_gene: TRBJ2-3; d_gene: .; abundance: few; v_gene: TRBV7-2; CDR3nt: TGTGCCAGCAGCTTAGGGGGTAGAAACACAGATACGCAGTATTTT; CDR3aa: CASSLGGRNTDTQYF
j_gene: TRBJ1-1; d_gene: TRBD1; abundance: few; v_gene: TRBV10-3; CDR3nt: TGTGCCATCAACAAGGGACAGGGTGTTACTGAAGCTTTCTTT; CDR3aa: CAINKGQGVTEAFF
j_gene: TRBJ2-2; d_gene: TRBD1; abundance: .; v_gene: TRBV6-1; CDR3nt: TGTGCCAGCAGTAATTTCCGGGACAGGGTGAACACCGGGGAGCTGTTTTTT; CDR3aa: CASSNFRDRVNTGELFF
j_gene: TRBJ2-3; d_gene: .; abundance: .; v_gene: TRBV20-1; CDR3nt: TGCAGTGCTAGAGCCCTTCGCACAGATACGCAGTATTTT; CDR3aa: CSARALRTDTQYF
j_gene: TRBJ1-1; d_gene: .; abundance: few; v_gene: TRBV29-1; CDR3nt: TGCAGCGTTCCGGGTGCTTTCTTT; CDR3aa: CSVPGAFF
j_gene: TRBJ2-5; d_gene: TRBD1; abundance: .; v_gene: TRBV29-1; CDR3nt: TGCAGCGGGGGACAGACCCTTGGGGAGACCCAGTACTTC; CDR3aa: CSGGQTLGETQYF
j_gene: TRBJ2-1; d_gene: .; abundance: few; v_gene: TRBV29-1; CDR3nt: TGCAGCGCGCTAACTATAAAAGGGAGCTCCTACAATGAGCAGCTCTTC; CDR3aa: CSALTIKGSSYNEQLF
j_gene: TRBJ2-5; d_gene: .; abundance: .; v_gene: TRBV28; CDR3nt: TGTGCCAGCAGTCCCCAGCTGTGGAATGCGTACCAAGAGACCCAGTACTTC; CDR3aa: CASSPQLWNAYQETQYF
j_gene: TRBJ1-1; d_gene: TRBD1; abundance: few; v_gene: TRBV6-1; CDR3nt: TGTGCCAGCAGCGTACAGGGGGCTCTTGAAGCTTTCTTT; CDR3aa: CASSVQGALEAFF
j_gene: TRBJ2-4; d_gene: TRBD1; abundance: .; v_gene: TRBV20-1; CDR3nt: TGCAGTGCTGGACAGGGGGCTAACAAAAACATTCAGTACTTC; CDR3aa: CSAGQGANKNIQYF
j_gene: TRBJ2-1; d_gene: TRBD1; abundance: .; v_gene: TRBV5-1; CDR3nt: TGCGCCAGCAGCACGCCCACCTCGACAGGGGGCGATGAGCAGTTCTTC; CDR3aa: CASSTPTSTGGDEQFF
j_gene: TRBJ1-1; d_gene: .; abundance: .; v_gene: TRBV12-3/TRBV12-4; CDR3nt: TGTGCCAGCACCAAGCAGGGACGGGACACTGAAGCTTTCTTT; CDR3aa: CASTKQGRDTEAFF
j_gene: TRBJ1-2; d_gene: .; abundance: few; v_gene: TRBV12-3/TRBV12-4; CDR3nt: TGTGCCAGCAGTCTTATGTATGGCTACACCTTC; CDR3aa: CASSLMYGYTF
j_gene: TRBJ2-5; d_gene: .; abundance: few; v_gene: TRBV3-1; CDR3nt: TGTGCCAGCAGCCAAGAGATAGGGGGGTATTTAGAGACCCAGTACTTC; CDR3aa: CASSQEIGGYLETQYF